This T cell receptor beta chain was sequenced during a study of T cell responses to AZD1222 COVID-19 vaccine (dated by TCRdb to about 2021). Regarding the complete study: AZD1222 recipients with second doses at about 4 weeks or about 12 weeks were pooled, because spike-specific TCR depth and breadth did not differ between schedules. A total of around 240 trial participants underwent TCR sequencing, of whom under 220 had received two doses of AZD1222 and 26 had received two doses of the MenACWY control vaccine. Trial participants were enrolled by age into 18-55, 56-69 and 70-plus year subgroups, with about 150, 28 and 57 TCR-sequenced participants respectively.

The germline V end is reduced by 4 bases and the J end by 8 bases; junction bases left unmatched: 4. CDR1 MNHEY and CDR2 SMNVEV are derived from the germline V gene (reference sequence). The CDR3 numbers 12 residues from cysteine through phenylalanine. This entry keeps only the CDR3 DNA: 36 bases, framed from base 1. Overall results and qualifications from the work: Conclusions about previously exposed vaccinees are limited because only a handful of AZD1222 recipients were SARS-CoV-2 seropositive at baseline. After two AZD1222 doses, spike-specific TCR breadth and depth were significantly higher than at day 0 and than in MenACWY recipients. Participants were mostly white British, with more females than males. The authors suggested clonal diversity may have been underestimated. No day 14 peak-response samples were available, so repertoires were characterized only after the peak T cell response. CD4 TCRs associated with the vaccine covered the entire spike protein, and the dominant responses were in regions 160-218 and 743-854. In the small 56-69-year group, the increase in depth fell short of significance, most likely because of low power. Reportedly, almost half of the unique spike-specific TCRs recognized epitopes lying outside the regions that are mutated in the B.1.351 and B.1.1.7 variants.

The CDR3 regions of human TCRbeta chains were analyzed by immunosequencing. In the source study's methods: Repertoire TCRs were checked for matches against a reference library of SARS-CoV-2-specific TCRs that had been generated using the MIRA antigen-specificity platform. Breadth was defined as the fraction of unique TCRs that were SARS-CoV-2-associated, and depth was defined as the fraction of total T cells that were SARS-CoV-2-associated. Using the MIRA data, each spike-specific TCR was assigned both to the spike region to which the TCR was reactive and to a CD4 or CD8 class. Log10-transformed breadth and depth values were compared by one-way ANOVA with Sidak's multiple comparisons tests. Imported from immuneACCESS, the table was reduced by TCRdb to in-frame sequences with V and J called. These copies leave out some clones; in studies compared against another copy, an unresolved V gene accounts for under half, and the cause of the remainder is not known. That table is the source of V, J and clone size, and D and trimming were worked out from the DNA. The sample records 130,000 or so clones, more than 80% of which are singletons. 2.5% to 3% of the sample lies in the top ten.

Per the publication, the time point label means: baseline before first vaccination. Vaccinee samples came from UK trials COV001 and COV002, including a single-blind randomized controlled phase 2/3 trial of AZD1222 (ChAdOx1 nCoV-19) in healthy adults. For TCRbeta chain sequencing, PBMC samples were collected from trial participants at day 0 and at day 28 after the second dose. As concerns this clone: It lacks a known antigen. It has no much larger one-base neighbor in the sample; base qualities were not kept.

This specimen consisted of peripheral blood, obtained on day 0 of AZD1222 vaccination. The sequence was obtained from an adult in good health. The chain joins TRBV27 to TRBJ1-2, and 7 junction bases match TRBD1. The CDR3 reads CASSSQGGGYTF. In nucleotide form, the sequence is TGTGCCAGCAGTTCCCAAGGGGGCGGCTACACCTTC.